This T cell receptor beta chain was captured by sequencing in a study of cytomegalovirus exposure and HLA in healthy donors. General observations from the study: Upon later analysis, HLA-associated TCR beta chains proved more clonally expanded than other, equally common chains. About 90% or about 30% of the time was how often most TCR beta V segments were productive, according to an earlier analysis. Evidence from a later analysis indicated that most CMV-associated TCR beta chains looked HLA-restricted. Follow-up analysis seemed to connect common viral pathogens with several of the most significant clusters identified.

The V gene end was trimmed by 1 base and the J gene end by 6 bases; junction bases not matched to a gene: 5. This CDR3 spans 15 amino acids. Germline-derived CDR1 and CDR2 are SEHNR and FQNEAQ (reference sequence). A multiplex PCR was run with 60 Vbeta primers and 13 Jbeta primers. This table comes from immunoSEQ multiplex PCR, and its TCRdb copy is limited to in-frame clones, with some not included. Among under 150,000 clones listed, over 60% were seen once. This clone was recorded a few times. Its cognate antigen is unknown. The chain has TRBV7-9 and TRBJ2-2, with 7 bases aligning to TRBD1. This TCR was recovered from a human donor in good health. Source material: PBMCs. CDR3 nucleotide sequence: TGTGCCAGCAGCTTAGGACAGGGTGTTTCCGGGGAGCTGTTTTTT. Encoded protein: CASSLGQGVSGELFF.